Below are 22 T cell receptor beta chains sequenced from a single sample in a study of blood T cell repertoires in COVID-19. Data came from immunoSEQ multiplex PCR; TCRdb stores just in-frame clones and leaves some out. The table records 250,000 to 350,000 clones, around 82% of them present only once. The sequenced material came from peripheral blood. Receptors originate from a person aged 70 to 85 with COVID-19, enrolled during active disease.

V is TRBV20-1 and J is TRBJ2-3; a weak D match, TRBD2 (6 bases). The CDR3 is 13 amino acids. Germline-derived CDR1 and CDR2 are DFQATT and SNEGSKA (reference sequence). Trimming pared 3 bases from V and 2 bases from J, leaving 9 bases between. The CDR3 spells CSASRGTTDTQYF. The CDR3 DNA reads TGCAGTGCTAGTCGGGGGACCACAGATACGCAGTATTTT.

This clone was seen only once. The chain employs TRBV7-6 and TRBJ2-7, with 11 bases aligning to TRBD2. CDR3 length: 16 residues. The V segment lost 5 bases and the J segment 1 base; nucleotides outside the gene matches: 7. Germline V gene lookup returns CDR1 SGHVS and CDR2 FNYEAQ. CDR3 nucleotide sequence: TGTGCCAGCAGCCTCTTAGCGGGGGGGCCGTCCTACGAGCAGTACTTC. Translating gives CASSLLAGGPSYEQYF. The full variable domain, completed using reference TRBV7-6 and TRBJ2-7, is GAGVSQSPRYKVTKRGQDVALRCDPISGHVSLYWYRQALGQGPEFLTYFNYEAQQDKSGLPNDRFSAERPEGSISTLTIQRTEQRDSAMYRCASSLLAGGPSYEQYFGPGTRLTVT.

The V call is TRBV5-4, the J call TRBJ2-2; TRBD2 aligns across 10 bases. Germline trimming cut 0 bases from V and 2 bases from J; bases unmatched to any gene: 4. The germline V gene encodes CDR1 SGHNT and CDR2 YYREEE (reference sequence). The CDR3 spans 17 residues. The CDR3 region has the DNA TGTGCCAGCAGCTTGGCGCTAGCGGGAGTTAACACCGGGGAGCTGTTTTTT. Its translation: CASSLALAGVNTGELFF.

The chain is built from TRBV9 and TRBJ2-5; 8 bases line up with TRBD2. Looked up from germline, CDR1 is SGDLS and CDR2 is YYNGEE. The V and J ends lost 2 bases and 5 bases, in that order; junction bases with no gene match: 8. The CDR3 loop spans 15 amino acids. For the CDR3, the DNA is TGTGCCAGCAGCGTTCAAGTAGCGGGGTTTGAGACCCAGTACTTC. The encoded protein is CASSVQVAGFETQYF.

This chain connects TRBV5-1 to TRBJ1-5; 9 bases fit TRBD1. The J segment lost 4 bases and the V segment lost 0 bases, leaving 2 bases of the junction unmatched. CDR3 length equals 15 residues. Germline CDR1 SGHRS, CDR2 YFSETQ. Here the CDR3 DNA reads TGCGCCAGCAGCTTGGAGGGGACAGGGAATCAGCCCCAGCATTTT. It encodes CASSLEGTGNQPQHF. Full variable domain (missing parts from reference TRBV5-1 and TRBJ1-5): KAGVTQTPRYLIKTRGQQVTLSCSPISGHRSVSWYQQTPGQGLQFLFEYFSETQRNKGNFPGRFSGRQFSNSRSEMNVSTLELGDSALYLCASSLEGTGNQPQHFGDGTRLSIL.

The rearrangement joins TRBV18 to TRBJ1-6; 9 bases are a match to TRBD1. The V segment lost 4 bases and the J segment 10 bases; nucleotides outside the gene matches: 8. CDR3 length: 15 amino acids. CDR1 KGHSH and CDR2 LQKENI come from the germline V gene. The CDR3 protein is CASSLGQGKDSPLHF. The CDR3 nucleotides read TGTGCCAGCTCACTAGGACAGGGGAAGGACTCACCCCTCCACTTT.

There are a few counts of this clone. The chain carries TRBV6-6 and TRBJ1-1, with a weak D call TRBD1 (5 bases). Per germline, CDR1 MNHNY and CDR2 SVGAGI (reference sequence). The CDR3 length is 13 residues. The V and J ends lost 4 bases and 2 bases respectively, with 8 bases between them. The CDR3 coding sequence is TGTGCCAGCAGTTCGACAGCTAACACTGAAGCTTTCTTT. This gives the protein CASSSTANTEAFF.

J is TRBJ2-1 and V is TRBV7-2; TRBD2 is a possible D gene (6 bases). Per germline, CDR1 SGHTA and CDR2 FQGNSA. V lost 4 bases and J 2 bases, leaving 12 bases between the germline ends. The CDR3 covers 15 residues. This chain's CDR3 is CASSSTGVTYNEQFF. CDR3 in DNA: TGTGCCAGCAGCTCCACGGGGGTAACCTACAATGAGCAGTTCTTC.

This clone occurred once. The J gene is TRBJ2-3, the V gene TRBV7-2, with TRBD2 matching 11 bases. Germline V CDR1 and CDR2: SGHTA, FQGNSA. CDR3 length: 16 amino acids. V lost 4 bases, J lost 2 bases, and 5 bases stayed unmatched. The CDR3, as DNA: TGTGCCAGCAGCTCAATAGCGGGAGGGATCACAGATACGCAGTATTTT. It codes for CASSSIAGGITDTQYF.

This chain uses TRBV5-8 with TRBJ1-5; 10 nucleotides agree with TRBD1. Germline trimming cut 3 bases from V and 7 bases from J; bases unmatched to any gene: 7. CDR3 length: 15 residues. CDR1 SGHTS and CDR2 YDEGEE come from the germline V gene. CDR3 in amino acids: CASSWTGGGVQPQHF. Here the CDR3 DNA reads TGTGCCAGCAGCTGGACAGGGGGAGGGGTACAGCCCCAGCATTTT. The variable domain in full, with the rest retrieved from reference TRBV5-8 and TRBJ1-5, is EAGVTQSPTHLIKTRGQQATLRCSPISGHTSVYWYQQALGLGLQFLLWYDEGEERNRGNFPPRFSGRQFPNYSSELNVNALELEDSALYLCASSWTGGGVQPQHFGDGTRLSIL.

The CDR3 protein is CASSGGLGGEQFF. For the CDR3, the DNA is TGTGCCAGCAGTGGGGGGTTGGGGGGTGAGCAGTTCTTC. J is TRBJ2-1 and V is TRBV12-3 or TRBV12-4; D perhaps matches TRBD2 (6 bases). CDR3 length equals 13 residues. The germline V and J ends were trimmed by 5 bases and 9 bases, with 14 bases remaining between them.

The table lists this clone with a count of one. The rearrangement uses TRBV7-9 and TRBJ1-1; 11 bases are shared with TRBD1. Germline assignment: CDR1 SEHNR and CDR2 FQNEAQ (reference sequence). This CDR3 is 14 amino acids long. J was trimmed by 10 bases and V by 4 bases; bases with no gene match: 8. CDR3 in amino acids: CASSSPGTGGGAFF. CDR3 DNA sequence: TGTGCCAGCAGCTCCCCCGGGACAGGGGGTGGAGCTTTCTTT.

This clone was seen a single time. The genes are TRBV7-9 and TRBJ1-2, with D tentatively TRBD1 (5 bases). Looked up from germline, CDR1 is SEHNR and CDR2 is FQNEAQ (reference sequence). The length of the CDR3 is 14 residues. The V gene lost 2 bases and the J gene lost 4 bases, with 11 bases spanning the gap. The CDR3 reads CASSLQGVAYGYTF. CDR3 nucleotide sequence: TGTGCCAGCAGCTTACAGGGCGTAGCCTATGGCTACACCTTC.

On this clone: Distinct nucleotide sequences in the sample also encode this CDR3. The chain has TRBV19 and TRBJ1-6; weak D call: TRBD1 (6 bases). The CDR3 is made up of 14 amino acids. Trimming took off 3 bases at V and 6 bases at J, with 9 bases between the two ends. In germline, CDR1 is LNHDA, CDR2 SQIVND (reference sequence). Written as DNA, the CDR3 is TGTGCCAGTAGTATCGGCAGGGGTAATTCACCCCTCCACTTT. Its translation: CASSIGRGNSPLHF.

The chain is built from TRBV15 and TRBJ2-3; D is unresolved. Germline V gives CDR1 LNHNV, CDR2 YYDKDF (reference sequence). The CDR3 covers 16 residues. Trimming cost V 1 base and J 3 bases, with 14 bases left between them. This CDR3 reads CATSRGVSSTTDTQYF. CDR3 sequence (DNA): TGTGCCACCAGCAGAGGTGTTAGCTCGACGACAGATACGCAGTATTTT.

The chain has TRBV7-8 and TRBJ1-6; the D gene is possibly TRBD1 (6 bases). This CDR3 is built from 19 residues. Germline lookup yields CDR1 SGHVS and CDR2 FQNEAQ. Trimming cost V 3 bases and J 0 bases, with 18 bases left between them. For the CDR3, the DNA is TGTGCCAGCAGCTTTTCGGCAGGGGCTGCGAGCTCCTATAATTCACCCCTCCACTTT. As protein: CASSFSAGAASSYNSPLHF.

V gene TRBV28 combines with J gene TRBJ1-2; no clear D gene. Germline CDR1 reads MDHEN; CDR2 reads SYDVKM. This CDR3 spans 11 amino acids. V was cut by 4 bases and J by 6 bases, with 6 bases left in between. The CDR3 loop is CASSSGDGYTF. DNA of the CDR3: TGTGCCAGCAGTTCGGGAGATGGCTACACCTTC.

The gene calls are TRBV9 and TRBJ1-6; D is undetermined. V shed 3 bases and J shed 0 bases, with 7 bases lying between them. The CDR3 runs 15 residues. In germline, CDR1 is SGDLS, CDR2 YYNGEE. CDR3 in amino acids: CASSARSSYNSPLHF. The CDR3 DNA is TGTGCCAGCAGCGCCCGTAGCTCCTATAATTCACCCCTCCACTTT. The complete variable domain, with remaining parts taken from reference TRBV9 and TRBJ1-6, reads DSGVTQTPKHLITATGQRVTLRCSPRSGDLSVYWYQQSLDQGLQFLIQYYNGEERAKGNILERFSAQQFPDLHSELNLSSLELGDSALYFCASSARSSYNSPLHFGNGTRLTVT.

The chain is built from TRBV24-1 and TRBJ2-3, with a possible D match to TRBD1 (7 bases). Per germline, CDR1 KGHDR and CDR2 SFDVKD. Trimming took off 0 bases at V and 4 bases at J, with 10 bases between the two ends. CDR3 length: 15 residues. The chain's CDR3 is CATSDLVRGADTQYF. The CDR3 bases are TGTGCCACCAGTGATTTGGTCAGGGGGGCAGATACGCAGTATTTT.

V and J are TRBV6-1 and TRBJ2-3, with D tentatively TRBD1 (6 bases). V lost 3 bases and J lost 5, with 12 bases in between. The germline V gene encodes CDR1 MNHNS and CDR2 SASEGT. This CDR3 region has 14 residues. CDR3 residues: CASSEDTGIDTQYF. The CDR3 DNA reads TGTGCCAGCAGTGAGGATACAGGGATAGATACGCAGTATTTT.

The CDR3 loop is CASSMASGRGEQFF. The CDR3 DNA reads TGTGCCAGTAGTATGGCTAGCGGGAGAGGTGAGCAGTTCTTC. The rearrangement links TRBV19 to TRBJ2-1; 10 bases are a match to TRBD2. Germline assignment: CDR1 LNHDA and CDR2 SQIVND (reference sequence). This CDR3 region has 14 residues. Trimming removed 3 bases from V and 9 bases from J; junction bases left unmatched: 5.

The J gene is TRBJ2-1, the V gene TRBV29-1, with 8 bases fitting TRBD2. V was pared by 6 bases and J by 8 bases, with 15 bases of the junction left unmatched. This CDR3 is 15 amino acids long. Germline loops: CDR1 SQVTM, CDR2 ANQGSEA. The CDR3 DNA reads TGCAGCGTACCTGGGGTAGCGGGAACTTTAGATGAGCAGTTCTTC. Its protein product is CSVPGVAGTLDEQFF.